The 7 T cell receptor beta chains reported below all come from one sample, sequenced in a study of blood T cell repertoires in COVID-19. Profiled with immunoSEQ multiplex PCR; TCRdb holds only in-frame clones, not every one. The sample has fewer than 80,000 clones, roughly 74% seen once; the top ten hold under 30%. Sequences were obtained from peripheral blood. These TCRs come from a woman at least 80 years old with acute or convalescent COVID-19.

The chain is built from TRBV10-2 and TRBJ1-6, with no clear D. CDR1 is WSHSY and CDR2 is SAAADI in the germline V gene. The CDR3 covers 15 residues. Trimming cost V 2 bases and J 7 bases, with 12 bases left between them. CDR3 sequence (DNA): TGCGCCAGCAGTGAGGCAGGCTGGCGCAATTCACCCCTCCACTTT. It yields the protein CASSEAGWRNSPLHF.

The CDR3 sequence: CATGRAGGGGNTIYF. The CDR3 DNA reads TGTGCCACAGGGCGGGCAGGGGGTGGTGGAAACACCATATATTTT. V and J are TRBV28 and TRBJ1-3; 7 bases fit TRBD1. This CDR3 comprises 15 residues. J lost 3 bases, V lost 10 bases, and 12 bases had no gene match. From germline, CDR1 is MDHEN and CDR2 SYDVKM. Together with reference TRBV28 and TRBJ1-3, the CDR3 gives the full variable domain: DVKVTQSSRYLVKRTGEKVFLECVQDMDHENMFWYRQDPGLGLRLIYFSYDVKMKEKGDIPEGYSVSREKKERFSLILESASTNQTSMYLCATGRAGGGGNTIYFGEGSWLTVV.

The rearrangement joins TRBV5-1 to TRBJ2-4; 7 bases agree with TRBD2. The CDR3 spans 13 residues. Trimming removed 4 bases from V and 6 bases from J; junction bases left unmatched: 4. CDR1 is SGHRS and CDR2 is YFSETQ in the germline V gene. The CDR3 here is CASSGGTTNIQYF. The CDR3 DNA reads TGCGCCAGCAGCGGGGGGACTACAAACATTCAGTACTTC.

The genes are TRBV2 and TRBJ1-5; D ambiguous. This CDR3 has 15 amino acids. Looked up from germline, CDR1 is SNHLY and CDR2 is FYNNEI. Trimming took 4 bases from V and 4 from J, leaving 14 bases between them. CDR3 sequence: CASSVGQTKNQPQHF. Written as DNA, the CDR3 is TGTGCCAGCAGTGTCGGGCAGACTAAAAATCAGCCCCAGCATTTT.

In DNA form, the CDR3 reads TGTGCCAGCAGCTCACTTCTGTCGGGAAGCTCCTACGAGCAGTACTTC. This sequence encodes CASSSLLSGSSYEQYF. The V gene is TRBV7-8, the J gene TRBJ2-7; D possibly corresponds to TRBD2 (5 bases). The length of the CDR3 is 16 residues. Looked up from germline, CDR1 is SGHVS and CDR2 is FQNEAQ. V shed 4 bases and J shed 0 bases, with 16 bases lying between them.

The rearrangement links TRBV12-3 or TRBV12-4 to TRBJ1-6; tentative D call: TRBD1 (5 bases). The CDR3 has 13 residues. Trimming left V 6 bases short and J 9 bases short, with 12 bases between. CDR3 amino acids: CASSYRTSSPLHF. The CDR3 coding sequence is TGTGCCAGCAGCTACCGGACATCTTCACCCCTCCACTTT.

The chain links TRBV4-1 to TRBJ2-5; D is unresolved. Germline CDR1 MGHRA, CDR2 YSYEKL. The CDR3 has 14 amino acids. V was pared by 3 bases and J by 0 bases, with 8 bases between. The CDR3 here is CASSHPPYQETQYF. The CDR3 DNA reads TGCGCCAGCAGCCATCCCCCATACCAAGAGACCCAGTACTTC.